The clone carrying this TCR beta chain was detected only a few times. What it recognizes is unknown. This sample was included in a study of T cell responses to AZD1222 COVID-19 vaccine. TCRdb's table, derived via immunoSEQ multiplex PCR, lists solely in-frame clones and lacks some. The repertoire holds around 97,000 clones, with 80% to 90% as singletons. The CDR3 is made up of 16 amino acids. Trimming removed 4 bases at V and 3 bases at J, with 18 bases between. Germline CDR1 LNHDA, CDR2 SQIVND (reference sequence). General study results and limits: Among those given AZD1222, only 6 or 7 were seropositive at baseline.

V usage is TRBV19 and J usage is TRBJ1-1, with D possibly matching TRBD1 (6 bases). Sequenced material: peripheral blood, taken on day 0 of AZD1222 vaccination. This clonotype originated in an adult in good health. In DNA, the CDR3 is TGTGCCAGTAGTACAAGCTCGCAGGGGCGAGACACTGAAGCTTTCTTT. This sequence encodes CASSTSSQGRDTEAFF.